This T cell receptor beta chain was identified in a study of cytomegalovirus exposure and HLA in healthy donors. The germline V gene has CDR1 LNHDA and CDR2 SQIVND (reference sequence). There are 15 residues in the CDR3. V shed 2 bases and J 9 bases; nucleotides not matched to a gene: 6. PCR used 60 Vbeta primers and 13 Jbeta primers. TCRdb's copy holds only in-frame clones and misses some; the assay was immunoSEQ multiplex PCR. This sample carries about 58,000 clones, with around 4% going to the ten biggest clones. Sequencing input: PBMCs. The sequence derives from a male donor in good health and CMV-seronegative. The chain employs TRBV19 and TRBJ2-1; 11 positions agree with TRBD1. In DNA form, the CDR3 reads TGTGCCAGTAGTATAAAAGGACAGGGGGCGACTGAGCAGTTCTTC. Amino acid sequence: CASSIKGQGATEQFF.